The clone carrying this T cell receptor beta chain occurred many times. What it recognizes is unknown. At the DNA level, this CDR3 is encoded by other sequences in the same sample as well. This specimen belongs to a study of beta chain features in type 1 diabetes. Study-level results: Any PCR bias toward short templates would affect both groups alike. Type 1 diabetes patients had VDJ junctions that carried fewer insertions and more deletions. The naive, central memory and Treg TCRB repertoires showed an apparent similarity that was greater among patients than among healthy donors.

Isolated RNA was reverse transcribed in full, so expressed TCRB transcripts were sequenced. The table came from immunoSEQ multiplex PCR; TCRdb's copy has only in-frame clones and leaves some out. Among some 410,000 clones, over 11% were seen once, and the ten largest hold less than 0.04%. CD4+ naive, central memory, regulatory and stem cell-like memory cells were sorted via CD45RO/CCR7/CD25/CD127/CD95/CD27. CDR1 and CDR2 (germline): SGHTA, FQGNSA. CDR3 size: 12 residues. The V and J ends lost 5 bases and 2 bases respectively, with 5 bases between them. The rearrangement uses TRBV7-2 and TRBJ2-3, with no clear D. This TCR was sampled from a man aged 25-40 years in good health. The specimen sequenced was naive CD4+ T cells from blood. The CDR3 DNA is TGTGCCAGCAGCCCCGACACAGATACGCAGTATTTT. Translated, it gives CASSPDTDTQYF.